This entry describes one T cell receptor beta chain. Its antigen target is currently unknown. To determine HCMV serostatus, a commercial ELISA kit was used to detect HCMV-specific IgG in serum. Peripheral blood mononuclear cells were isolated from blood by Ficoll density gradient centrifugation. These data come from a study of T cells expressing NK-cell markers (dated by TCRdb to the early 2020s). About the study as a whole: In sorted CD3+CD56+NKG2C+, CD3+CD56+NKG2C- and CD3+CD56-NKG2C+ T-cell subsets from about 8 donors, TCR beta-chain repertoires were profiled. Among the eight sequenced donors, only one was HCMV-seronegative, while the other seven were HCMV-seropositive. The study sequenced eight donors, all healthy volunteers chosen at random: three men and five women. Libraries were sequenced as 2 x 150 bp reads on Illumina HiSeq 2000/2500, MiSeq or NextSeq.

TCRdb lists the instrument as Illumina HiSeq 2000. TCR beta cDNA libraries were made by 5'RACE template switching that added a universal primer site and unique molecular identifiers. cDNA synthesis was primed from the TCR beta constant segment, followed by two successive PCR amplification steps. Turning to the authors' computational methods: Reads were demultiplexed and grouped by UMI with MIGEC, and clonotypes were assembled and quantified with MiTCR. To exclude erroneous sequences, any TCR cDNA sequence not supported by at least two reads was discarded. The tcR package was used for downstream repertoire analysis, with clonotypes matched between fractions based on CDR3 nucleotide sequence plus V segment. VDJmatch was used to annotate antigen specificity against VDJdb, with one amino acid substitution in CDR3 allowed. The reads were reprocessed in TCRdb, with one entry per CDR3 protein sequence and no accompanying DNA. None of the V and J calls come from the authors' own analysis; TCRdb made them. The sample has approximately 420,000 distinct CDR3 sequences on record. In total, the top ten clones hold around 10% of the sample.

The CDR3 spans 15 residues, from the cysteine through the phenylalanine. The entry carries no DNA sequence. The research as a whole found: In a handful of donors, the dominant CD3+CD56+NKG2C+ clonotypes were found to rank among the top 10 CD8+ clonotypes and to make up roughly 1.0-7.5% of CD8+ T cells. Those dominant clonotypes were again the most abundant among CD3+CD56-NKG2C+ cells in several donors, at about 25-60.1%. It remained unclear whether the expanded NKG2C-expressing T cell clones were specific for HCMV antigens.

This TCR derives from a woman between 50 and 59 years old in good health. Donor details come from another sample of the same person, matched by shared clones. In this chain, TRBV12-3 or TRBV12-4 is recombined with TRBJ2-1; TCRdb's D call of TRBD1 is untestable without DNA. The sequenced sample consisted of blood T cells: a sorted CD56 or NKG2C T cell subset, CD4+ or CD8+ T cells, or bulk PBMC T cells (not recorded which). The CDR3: CASSARQGVYNEQFF.